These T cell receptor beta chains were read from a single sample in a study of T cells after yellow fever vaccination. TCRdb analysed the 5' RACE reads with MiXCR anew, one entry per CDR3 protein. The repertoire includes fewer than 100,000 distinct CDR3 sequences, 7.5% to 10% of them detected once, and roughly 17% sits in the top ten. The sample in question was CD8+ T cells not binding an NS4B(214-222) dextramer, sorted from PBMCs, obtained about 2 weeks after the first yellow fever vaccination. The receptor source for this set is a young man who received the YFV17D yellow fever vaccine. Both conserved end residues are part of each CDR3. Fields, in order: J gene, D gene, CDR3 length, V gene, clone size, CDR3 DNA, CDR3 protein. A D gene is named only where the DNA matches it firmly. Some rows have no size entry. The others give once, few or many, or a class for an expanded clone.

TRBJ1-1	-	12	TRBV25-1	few	TGTGCCAGCAGTGAGTTGGGCACTGAAGCTTTCTTT	CASSELGTEAFF
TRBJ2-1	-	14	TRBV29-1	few	TGCAGCGCAGAGCCATCGAGCTCCTACAATGAGCAGTTCTTC	CSAEPSSSYNEQFF
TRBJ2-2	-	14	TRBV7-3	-	TGTGCCAGCGGGCTAGGCCCGAACACCGGGGAGCTGTTTTTT	CASGLGPNTGELFF
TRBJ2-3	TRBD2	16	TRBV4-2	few	TGTGCCAGCAGCCAAGATCGGGGGGGTTTCACAGATACGCAGTATTTT	CASSQDRGGFTDTQYF
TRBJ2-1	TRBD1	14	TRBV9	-	TGTGCCAGCAGCGCTGGGACAGGAGACAATGAGCAGTTCTTC	CASSAGTGDNEQFF
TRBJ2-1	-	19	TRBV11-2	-	TGTGCCAGCAGCCCCTACCCCCATTCATCGGGGGCGGTCCACAATGAGCAGTTCTTC	CASSPYPHSSGAVHNEQFF
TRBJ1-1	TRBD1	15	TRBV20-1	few	TGCAGTGCTAGACGAACCAGGGGGTACGGCACTGAAGCTTTCTTT	CSARRTRGYGTEAFF
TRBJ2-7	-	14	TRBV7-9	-	TGTGCCAGCAGCTTTGGGGGCCTGTCCGCCGAGCAGTACTTC	CASSFGGLSAEQYF
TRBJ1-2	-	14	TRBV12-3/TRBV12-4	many	TGTGCCAGCAGTTTTATTCTTTCTGGGGAGGCCTACACCTTC	CASSFILSGEAYTF
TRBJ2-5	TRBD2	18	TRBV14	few	TGTGCCAGCAGTCCGACTAGCGGGCACGAGAAGTACCAAGAGACCCAGTACTTC	CASSPTSGHEKYQETQYF
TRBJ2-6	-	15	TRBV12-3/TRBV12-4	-	TGTGCCAGCAGTTTTACGGATTACGGGGCCAACGTCCTGACTTTC	CASSFTDYGANVLTF
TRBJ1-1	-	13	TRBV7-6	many	TGTGCCAGCTCACTGGGTGGGGACACTGAAGCTTTCTTT	CASSLGGDTEAFF
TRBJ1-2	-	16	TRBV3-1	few	TGTGCCAGCAGCCCCTGGACCGGGACAAATAACTATGGCTACACCTTC	CASSPWTGTNNYGYTF
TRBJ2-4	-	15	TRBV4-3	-	TGCGCCAGCAGCCAAGATCAGGGGAGCAAAAACATTCAGTACTTC	CASSQDQGSKNIQYF
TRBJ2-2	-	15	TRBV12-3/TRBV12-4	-	TGTGCCAGCAGTTTCGGGGTCTCGAACACCGGGGAGCTGTTTTTT	CASSFGVSNTGELFF
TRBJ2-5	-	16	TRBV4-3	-	TGCGCCAGCAGCCAAGAACTGGACTGGAGAAGGGAGACCCAGTACTTC	CASSQELDWRRETQYF
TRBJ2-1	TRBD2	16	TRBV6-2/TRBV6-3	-	TGTGCCAGCAGTTACTCGACAGAGCGGGGGGGCAATGAGCAGTTCTTC	CASSYSTERGGNEQFF
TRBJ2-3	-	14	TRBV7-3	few	TGTGCCAGCAGCTCCGATTCAGGGATGGATACGCAGTATTTT	CASSSDSGMDTQYF
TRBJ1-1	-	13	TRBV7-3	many	TGTGCCAGCAGCTTAAATACGAACACTGAAGCTTTCTTT	CASSLNTNTEAFF
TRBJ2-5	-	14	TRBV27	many	TGTGCCAGCAAATCACTGGGCGGGAAAGAGACCCAGTACTTC	CASKSLGGKETQYF
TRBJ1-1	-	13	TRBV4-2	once	TGTGCCATCGGCCCCGGGCCGGGGATAGTAGCTTTCTTT	CAIGPGPGIVAFF
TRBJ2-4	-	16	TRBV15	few	TGTGCCACCAGCAGCCGGGACATTACAGCCAAAAACATTCAGTACTTC	CATSSRDITAKNIQYF
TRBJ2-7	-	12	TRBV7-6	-	TGTGCCAGCAGCTTTGGTGACGACGAGCAGTACTTC	CASSFGDDEQYF
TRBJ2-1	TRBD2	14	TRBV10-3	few	TGTGCCATCAGGACTAGCGGGGAATACAATGAGCAGTTCTTC	CAIRTSGEYNEQFF
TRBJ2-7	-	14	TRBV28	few	TGTGCCAGCAGTTTTTACGGTTTCTCCTACGAGCAGTACTTC	CASSFYGFSYEQYF
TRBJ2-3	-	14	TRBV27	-	TGTGCCAGCAAATCAGGGGTCCCCAGAGATACGCAGTATTTT	CASKSGVPRDTQYF
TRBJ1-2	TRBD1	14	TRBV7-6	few	TGTGCCAGCAGCCCCCGGGCAGGGGGCCTTGGCTACACCTTC	CASSPRAGGLGYTF
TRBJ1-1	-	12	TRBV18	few	TGTGCCAGCTCACGGGGGGTCACTGAAGCTTTCTTT	CASSRGVTEAFF
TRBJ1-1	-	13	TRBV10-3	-	TGTGCCATCAGTGAGCCCGGGAACACTGAAGCTTTCTTT	CAISEPGNTEAFF
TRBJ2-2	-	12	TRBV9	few	TGTGCCAGCAGCGTAGCCACCGGGGAGCTGTTTTTT	CASSVATGELFF
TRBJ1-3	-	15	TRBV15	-	TGTGCCACCAGCAGATACATTCGAATCGGAGACACCATATATTTT	CATSRYIRIGDTIYF
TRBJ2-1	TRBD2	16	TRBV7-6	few	TGTGCCAGCAGCCCCGGGACTAGCGGGACATACAATGAGCAGTTCTTC	CASSPGTSGTYNEQFF
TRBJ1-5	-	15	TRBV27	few	TGTGCCAGCAGTTTTTCGGCGGGAGGGACCCAGCCCCAGCATTTT	CASSFSAGGTQPQHF
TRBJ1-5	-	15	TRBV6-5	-	TGTGCCAGCAGTTATTCGGGAGGGGAGGATCAGCCCCAGCATTTT	CASSYSGGEDQPQHF
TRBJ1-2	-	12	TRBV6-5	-	TGTGCCAGCAGTAGGGGTAACTATGGCTACACCTTC	CASSRGNYGYTF
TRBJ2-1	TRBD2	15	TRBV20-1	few	TGCAGTGCTAGTGCCGGGACTAGCGGGTACAATGAGCAGTTCTTC	CSASAGTSGYNEQFF
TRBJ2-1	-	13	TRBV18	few	TGTGCCAGCTCAGTTGGCCAGGGCTATGAGCAGTTCTTC	CASSVGQGYEQFF
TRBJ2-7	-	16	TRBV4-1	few	TGCGCCAGCAGCGTACGAACCGGGACACTCTCCTACGAGCAGTACTTC	CASSVRTGTLSYEQYF
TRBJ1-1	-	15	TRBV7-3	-	TGTGCCAGCAGCTTAAACGGACACCAGAACACTGAAGCTTTCTTT	CASSLNGHQNTEAFF
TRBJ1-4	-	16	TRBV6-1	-	TGTGCCAGCAGTGCCCTGGGTGGGGACACGGATGAAAAACTGTTTTTT	CASSALGGDTDEKLFF
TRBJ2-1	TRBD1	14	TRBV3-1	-	TGTGCCAGCAGCCAAGAAACAGGGGTAAATGAGCAGTTCTTC	CASSQETGVNEQFF
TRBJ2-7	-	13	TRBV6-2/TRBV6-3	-	TGTGCCAGCAGTTACTCCGTTCGCTACGAGCAGTACTTC	CASSYSVRYEQYF
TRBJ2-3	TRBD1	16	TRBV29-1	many	TGCAGCGTTGAATCGGACAGGGCCGTCTACGTAAATACGCAGTATTTT	CSVESDRAVYVNTQYF
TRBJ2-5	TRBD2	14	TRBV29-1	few	TGCAGCGTTGAACTAGCGGGGGCCCAAGAGACCCAGTACTTC	CSVELAGAQETQYF
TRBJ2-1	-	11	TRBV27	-	TGTGCCAGCAGTTTTATGAACGAGCAGTTCTTC	CASSFMNEQFF
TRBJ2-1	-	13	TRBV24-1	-	TGTGCCACCAGTGACCGGTGGGGGGATGAGCAGTTCTTC	CATSDRWGDEQFF
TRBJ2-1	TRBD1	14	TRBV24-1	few	TGTGCCACCAGTGAAACAGGGGATATGAATGAGCAGTTCTTC	CATSETGDMNEQFF
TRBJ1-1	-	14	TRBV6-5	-	TGTGCCAGCAGTTATGGTTCGGTGAACACTGAAGCTTTCTTT	CASSYGSVNTEAFF
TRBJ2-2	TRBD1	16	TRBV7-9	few	TGTGCCAGCAGCTCTGCGAGGGGACAGGGCACCGGGGAGCTGTTTTTT	CASSSARGQGTGELFF
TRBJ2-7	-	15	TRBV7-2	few	TGTGCCAGCAGCTCGGGAGACCTACCCTCCTACGAGCAGTACTTC	CASSSGDLPSYEQYF